Listed below are T cell receptor beta chains from one sample, sequenced in a study of T cell changes during pregnancy in multiple sclerosis. Sequencing used immunoSEQ multiplex PCR; TCRdb keeps in-frame clones, though not all of them. This sample has under 55,000 clones, with 80% to 95% found just once. This sample comprised CD4+ T cells from peripheral blood mononuclear cells, obtained in the third trimester of pregnancy. The receptor source for this set is a female donor with multiple sclerosis, enrolled in a pregnancy study. The CDR3 runs from the conserved cysteine through the conserved F or W. Clone size, where shown, is once, few, many, or a class for clones that have expanded.

len,abundance,v_gene,CDR3aa
13,once,TRBV30,CAWGQGVGDTQYF
16,once,TRBV4-1,CASTSTYPGGYNEQFF
16,NA,TRBV7-3,CASSFLGGVLWNEQFF
18,NA,TRBV7-9,CASSLASGLAGGKETQYF
14,NA,TRBV7-2,CASSFMGVNTEAFF
16,NA,TRBV5-1,CASPTTGQGFRETQYF
15,medium-sized,TRBV6-5,CASRFRGLTNTEAFF
14,NA,TRBV7-9,CASSGQGQNTEAFF
19,few,TRBV18,CASSPRTGLNPASNTEAFF
15,NA,TRBV15,CATSAGSSTNQPQHF
13,NA,TRBV5-1,CASSGKGGTEAFF
15,few,TRBV9,CASSPRDRGVSEQYF
14,NA,TRBV2,CASKLQDTNEKLFF
14,NA,TRBV4-2,CASSPGLRGNEQFF
12,NA,TRBV5-4,CASQQGSGTQYF
13,once,TRBV7-3,CASSFSGEGTQYF
18,NA,TRBV5-4,CASSFGAPSGGAQDTQYF
13,NA,TRBV5-4,CASSLAGGETQYF
13,NA,TRBV30,CAWSLGSNTEAFF
15,NA,TRBV30,CACGPIRGGNTEAFF
14,NA,TRBV6-5,CASSYESRGTEAFF
13,NA,TRBV23-1,CASSRTGLRGYTF
12,once,TRBV7-2,CASSTANYEQYF
15,NA,TRBV11-2,CASSLVGHSTGELFF
14,once,TRBV7-9,CASLSGTGAYEQYF
14,NA,TRBV7-2,CASSSPGGRNTIYF
12,NA,TRBV2,CASSADLGGYTF
13,NA,TRBV5-5,CASSLATDYEQYF
15,NA,TRBV14,CASSQVVTSTDTQYF
14,NA,TRBV5-1,CASSKQNSQETQYF
17,NA,TRBV4-1,CASSQDYQTSSYNEQFF
13,NA,TRBV5-6,CASSLLANYGYTF
15,NA,TRBV7-8,CASSFELSSSNEQFF
23,NA,TRBV7-3,CASSLMVPRQATRRASPTDTQYF
13,NA,TRBV25-1,CASSPGEHTEAFF
18,NA,TRBV18,CASSPSASGGSSYNEQFF
14,NA,TRBV5-1,CASSPGEPTDTQYF
14,once,TRBV5-1,CASSLEPSSTDQYF
14,NA,TRBV14,CASSQGQYNSPLHF
17,NA,TRBV14,CASSQDLQGGANYGYTF
16,NA,TRBV7-8,CASSLPRTGGNEKLFF
15,NA,TRBV11-2,CASSRVGGPYNEQFF
14,NA,TRBV7-8,CASSSTQGYNEQFF
15,NA,TRBV2,CASTRLAGLTDTQYF
14,NA,TRBV10-3,CAISETQRGGELFF
16,NA,TRBV6-1,CASSDIMLLGGQPQHF
17,NA,TRBV4-2,CASSQAGTGSYNSPLHF
12,NA,TRBV11-2,CATLGGVNEQFF
15,NA,TRBV6-1,CASSASGQGIYGYTF
11,NA,TRBV29-1,CSVVTVQEQYF
16,NA,TRBV7-3,CASKRTGGFLDNEQFF
14,NA,TRBV5-1,CASSPGLAQETQYF
15,NA,TRBV19,CASSILGTLNTEAFF
13,NA,TRBV7-7,CASSSGLNTEAFF
15,once,TRBV7-2,CASSSTGGISYEQYF
14,NA,TRBV2,CASGGQGDNSPLHF
15,NA,TRBV19,CASSAPDRAGNTIYF
19,NA,TRBV7-3,CASSSSQTGVSSGANVLTF
15,once,TRBV7-8,CASSLEAGGSYEQYF
16,NA,TRBV13,CASSPASGGVARTQYF